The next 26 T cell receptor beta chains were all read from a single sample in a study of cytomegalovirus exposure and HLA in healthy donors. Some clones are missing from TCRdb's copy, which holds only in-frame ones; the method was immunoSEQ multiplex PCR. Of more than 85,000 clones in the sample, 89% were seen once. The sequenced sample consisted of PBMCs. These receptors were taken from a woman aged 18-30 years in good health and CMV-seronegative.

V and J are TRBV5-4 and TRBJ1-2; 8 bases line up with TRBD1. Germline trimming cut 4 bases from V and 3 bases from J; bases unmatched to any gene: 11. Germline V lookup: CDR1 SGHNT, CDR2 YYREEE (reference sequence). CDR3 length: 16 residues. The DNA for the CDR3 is TGTGCCAGCAGCCTAGAACCAGGGGGCAGTGACTATGGCTACACCTTC. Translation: CASSLEPGGSDYGYTF.

The CDR3: CASSLGLGGDGGWTQYF. CDR3 nucleotide sequence: TGTGCCAGCAGTTTAGGTCTGGGAGGGGACGGAGGATGGACCCAGTACTTC. The genes are TRBV27 and TRBJ2-5, with 7 bases that match TRBD2. With V trimmed by 2 bases and J by 7 bases, 16 bases remained unmatched. This CDR3 region has 17 residues. Germline CDR1 is MNHEY and CDR2 is SMNVEV (reference sequence).

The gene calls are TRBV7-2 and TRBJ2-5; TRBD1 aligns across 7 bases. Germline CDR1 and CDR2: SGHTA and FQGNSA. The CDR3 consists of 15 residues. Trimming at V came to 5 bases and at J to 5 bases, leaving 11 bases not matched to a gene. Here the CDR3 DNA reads TGTGCCAGCAGCCCTCACTTCAGGGGGTCGGAGACCCAGTACTTC. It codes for CASSPHFRGSETQYF.

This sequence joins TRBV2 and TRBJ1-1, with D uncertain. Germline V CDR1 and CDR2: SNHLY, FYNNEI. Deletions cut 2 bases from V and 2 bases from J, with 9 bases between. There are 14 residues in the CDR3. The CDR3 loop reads CASSERVFNTEAFF. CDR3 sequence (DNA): TGTGCCAGCAGTGAAAGAGTATTTAACACTGAAGCTTTCTTT.

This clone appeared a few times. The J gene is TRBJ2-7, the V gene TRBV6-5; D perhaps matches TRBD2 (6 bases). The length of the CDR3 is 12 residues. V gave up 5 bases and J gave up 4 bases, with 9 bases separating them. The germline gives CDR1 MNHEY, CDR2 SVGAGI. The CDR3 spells CASSPGRYEQYF. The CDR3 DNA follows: TGTGCCAGCAGTCCGGGGAGGTACGAGCAGTACTTC.

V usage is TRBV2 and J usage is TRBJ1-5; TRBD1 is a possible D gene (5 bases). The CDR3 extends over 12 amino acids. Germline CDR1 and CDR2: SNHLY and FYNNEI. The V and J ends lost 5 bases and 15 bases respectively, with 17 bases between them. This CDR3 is CASSPRQRPMHF. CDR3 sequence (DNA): TGTGCCAGCAGTCCTCGACAGCGACCGATGCATTTT.

The CDR3 DNA is TGCAGTGCTGGGGACACATACGAGCAGTACTTC. Translation: CSAGDTYEQYF. V gene TRBV20-1 combines with J gene TRBJ2-7, with a weak D call TRBD1 (6 bases). Per germline, CDR1 DFQATT and CDR2 SNEGSKA (reference sequence). Trimming stripped 5 bases from V and 4 bases from J, with 9 bases between. The CDR3 has 11 residues.

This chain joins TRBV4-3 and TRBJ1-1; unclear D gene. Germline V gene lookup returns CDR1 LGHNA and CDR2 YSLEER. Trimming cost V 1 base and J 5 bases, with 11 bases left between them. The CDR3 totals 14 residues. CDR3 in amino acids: CASSQGRGWTEAFF. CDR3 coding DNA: TGCGCCAGCAGCCAAGGCCGGGGTTGGACTGAAGCTTTCTTT.

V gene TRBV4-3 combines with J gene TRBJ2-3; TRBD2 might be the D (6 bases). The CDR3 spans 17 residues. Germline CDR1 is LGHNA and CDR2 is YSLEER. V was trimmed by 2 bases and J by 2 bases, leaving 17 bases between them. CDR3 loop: CASSQRPPGGVTDTQYF. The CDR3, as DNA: TGCGCCAGCAGCCAAAGGCCCCCCGGCGGGGTCACAGATACGCAGTATTTT.

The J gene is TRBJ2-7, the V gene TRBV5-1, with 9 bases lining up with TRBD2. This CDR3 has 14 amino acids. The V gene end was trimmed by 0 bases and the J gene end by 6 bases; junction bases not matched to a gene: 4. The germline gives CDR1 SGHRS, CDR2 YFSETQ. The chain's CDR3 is CASSLVGLAAEQYF. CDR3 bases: TGCGCCAGCAGCTTGGTGGGACTAGCAGCCGAGCAGTACTTC.

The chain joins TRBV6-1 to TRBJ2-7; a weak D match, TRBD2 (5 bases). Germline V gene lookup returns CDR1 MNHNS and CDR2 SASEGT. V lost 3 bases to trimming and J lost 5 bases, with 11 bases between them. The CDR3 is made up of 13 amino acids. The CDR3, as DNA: TGTGCCAGCAGTGACGAGGGAGTCCACGAGCAGTACTTC. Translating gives CASSDEGVHEQYF.

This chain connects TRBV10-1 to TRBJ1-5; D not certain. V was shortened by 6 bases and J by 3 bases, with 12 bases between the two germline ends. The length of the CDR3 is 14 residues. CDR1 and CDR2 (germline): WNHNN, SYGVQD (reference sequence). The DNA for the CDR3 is TGCGCCAGCAGAATGGCTCTTTTCAATCAGCCCCAGCATTTT. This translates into CASRMALFNQPQHF.

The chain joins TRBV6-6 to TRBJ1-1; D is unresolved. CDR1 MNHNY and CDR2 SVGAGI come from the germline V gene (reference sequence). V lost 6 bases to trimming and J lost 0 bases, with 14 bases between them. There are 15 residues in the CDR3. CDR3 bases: TGTGCCAGCAGAGGAAGGAGAAGAATGAACACTGAAGCTTTCTTT. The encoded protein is CASRGRRRMNTEAFF.

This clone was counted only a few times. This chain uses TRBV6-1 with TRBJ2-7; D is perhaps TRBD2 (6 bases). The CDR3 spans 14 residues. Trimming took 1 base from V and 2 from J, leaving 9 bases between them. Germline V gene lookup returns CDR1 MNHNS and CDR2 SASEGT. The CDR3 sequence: CASSEDGGPYEQYF. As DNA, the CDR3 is TGTGCCAGCAGTGAAGATGGAGGGCCCTACGAGCAGTACTTC.

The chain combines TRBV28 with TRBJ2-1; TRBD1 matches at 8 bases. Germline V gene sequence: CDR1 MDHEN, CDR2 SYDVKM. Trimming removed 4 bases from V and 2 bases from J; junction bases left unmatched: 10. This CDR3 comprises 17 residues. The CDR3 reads CASSYLRQGSTYNEQFF. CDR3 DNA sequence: TGTGCCAGCAGTTACCTCCGACAGGGGTCTACCTACAATGAGCAGTTCTTC. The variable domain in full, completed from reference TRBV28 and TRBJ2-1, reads DVKVTQSSRYLVKRTGEKVFLECVQDMDHENMFWYRQDPGLGLRLIYFSYDVKMKEKGDIPEGYSVSREKKERFSLILESASTNQTSMYLCASSYLRQGSTYNEQFFGPGTRLTVL.

The CDR3 reads CASSQDRFGSGGYTF. Here the CDR3 DNA reads TGCGCCAGCAGCCAAGATAGGTTCGGCTCGGGAGGCTACACCTTC. The V call is TRBV4-3, the J call TRBJ1-2; D not certain. The ends were cut back, 0 bases at V and 8 bases at J, with 16 bases in the middle. The CDR3 spans 15 residues. The V gene's germline CDR1 is LGHNA and CDR2 YSLEER.

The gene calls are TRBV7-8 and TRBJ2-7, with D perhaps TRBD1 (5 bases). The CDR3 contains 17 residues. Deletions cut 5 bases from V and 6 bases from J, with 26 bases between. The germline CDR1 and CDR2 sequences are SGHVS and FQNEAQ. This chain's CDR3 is CASSRHLSGDSSSEQYF. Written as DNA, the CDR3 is TGTGCCAGCAGCCGACACCTATCAGGTGACAGCAGCAGCGAGCAGTACTTC.

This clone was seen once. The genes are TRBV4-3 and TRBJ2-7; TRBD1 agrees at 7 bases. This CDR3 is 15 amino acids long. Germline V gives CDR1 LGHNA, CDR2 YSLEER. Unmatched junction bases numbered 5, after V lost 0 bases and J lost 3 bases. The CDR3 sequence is CASSQDPGQIYEQYF. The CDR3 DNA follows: TGCGCCAGCAGCCAAGATCCGGGACAGATCTACGAGCAGTACTTC.

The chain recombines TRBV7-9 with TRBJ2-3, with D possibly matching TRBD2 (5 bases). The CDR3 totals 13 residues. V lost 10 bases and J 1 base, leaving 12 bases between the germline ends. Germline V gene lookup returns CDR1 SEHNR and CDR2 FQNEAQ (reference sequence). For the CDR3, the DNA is TGTGCCATCGGGAATTCGGGCACAGATACGCAGTATTTT. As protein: CAIGNSGTDTQYF.

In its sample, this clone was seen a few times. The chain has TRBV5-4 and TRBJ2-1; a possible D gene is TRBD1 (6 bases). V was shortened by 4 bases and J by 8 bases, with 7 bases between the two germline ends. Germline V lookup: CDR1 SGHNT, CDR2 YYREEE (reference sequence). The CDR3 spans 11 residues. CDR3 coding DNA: TGTGCCAGCAGCAAGGGGGATGAGCAGTTCTTC. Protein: CASSKGDEQFF.

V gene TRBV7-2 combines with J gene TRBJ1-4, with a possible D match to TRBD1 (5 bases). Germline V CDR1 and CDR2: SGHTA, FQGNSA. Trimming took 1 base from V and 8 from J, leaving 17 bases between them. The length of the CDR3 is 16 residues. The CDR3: CASSLEGAGREEKLFF. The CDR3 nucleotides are TGTGCCAGCAGCTTAGAAGGGGCAGGCCGTGAGGAAAAACTGTTTTTT. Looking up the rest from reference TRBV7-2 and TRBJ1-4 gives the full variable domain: GAGVSQSPSNKVTEKGKDVELRCDPISGHTALYWYRQSLGQGLEFLIYFQGNSAPDKSGLPSDRFSAERTGGSVSTLTIQRTQQEDSAVYLCASSLEGAGREEKLFFGSGTQLSVL.

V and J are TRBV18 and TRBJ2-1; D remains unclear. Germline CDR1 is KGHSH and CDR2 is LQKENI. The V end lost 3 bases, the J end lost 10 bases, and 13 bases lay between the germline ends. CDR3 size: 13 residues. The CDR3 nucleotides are TGTGCCAGCTCACCGCCCCACCCACGGGAGCAGTTCTTC. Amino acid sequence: CASSPPHPREQFF.

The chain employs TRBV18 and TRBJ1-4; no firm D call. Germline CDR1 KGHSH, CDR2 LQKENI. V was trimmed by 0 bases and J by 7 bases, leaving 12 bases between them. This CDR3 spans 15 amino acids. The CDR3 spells CASSPPIRGGEKLFF. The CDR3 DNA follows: TGTGCCAGCTCACCACCCATACGGGGTGGTGAAAAACTGTTTTTT.

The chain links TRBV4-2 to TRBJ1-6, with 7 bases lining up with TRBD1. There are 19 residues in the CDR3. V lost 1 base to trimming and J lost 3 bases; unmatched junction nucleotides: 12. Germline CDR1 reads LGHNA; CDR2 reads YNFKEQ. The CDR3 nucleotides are TGTGCCAGCAGCCAAGGCCGGACAGGAGTGGTGGGCTATAATTCACCCCTCCACTTT. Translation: CASSQGRTGVVGYNSPLHF.

The CDR3, as DNA: TGTGCCAGCATGCTGAGTCCGAACACTGAAGCTTTCTTT. Translated, it gives CASMLSPNTEAFF. This chain uses TRBV6-1 with TRBJ1-1; D not resolved. CDR1 and CDR2 (germline): MNHNS, SASEGT. The CDR3 extends over 13 amino acids. The germline V and J ends were trimmed by 7 bases and 1 base, with 10 bases remaining between them.

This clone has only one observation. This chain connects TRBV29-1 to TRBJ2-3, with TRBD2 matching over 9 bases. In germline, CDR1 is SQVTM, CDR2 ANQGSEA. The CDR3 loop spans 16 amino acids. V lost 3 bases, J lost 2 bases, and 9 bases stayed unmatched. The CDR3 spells CSVDGASGVNTDTQYF. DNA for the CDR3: TGCAGCGTTGACGGGGCTAGCGGGGTCAACACAGATACGCAGTATTTT.